The text below deals with one T cell receptor (beta chain). What it recognizes is unknown. Germline loops: CDR1 MGHRA, CDR2 YSYEKL. The CDR3 has 14 amino acids. The ends lost 2 bases at V and 3 bases at J; junction bases unmatched: 3. The data were obtained in a study of monozygotic twins with cystic fibrosis. Study observations and caveats: Unrelated CF individuals shared fewer identical clonotypes than monozygotic CF twins.

The data were produced by immunoSEQ multiplex PCR, yet TCRdb's version contains in-frame clones alone and is incomplete. The repertoire holds about 29,000 clones, with just under 85% as singletons. The rearrangement links TRBV4-1 to TRBJ1-2, with 7 bases that match TRBD1. The sequencing sample was made of blood. This TCR came from a girl aged 2 to 10 with cystic fibrosis. DNA of the CDR3: TGCGCCAGCAGCCAAAACGACAGGGACTATGGCTACACCTTC. Protein sequence: CASSQNDRDYGYTF.